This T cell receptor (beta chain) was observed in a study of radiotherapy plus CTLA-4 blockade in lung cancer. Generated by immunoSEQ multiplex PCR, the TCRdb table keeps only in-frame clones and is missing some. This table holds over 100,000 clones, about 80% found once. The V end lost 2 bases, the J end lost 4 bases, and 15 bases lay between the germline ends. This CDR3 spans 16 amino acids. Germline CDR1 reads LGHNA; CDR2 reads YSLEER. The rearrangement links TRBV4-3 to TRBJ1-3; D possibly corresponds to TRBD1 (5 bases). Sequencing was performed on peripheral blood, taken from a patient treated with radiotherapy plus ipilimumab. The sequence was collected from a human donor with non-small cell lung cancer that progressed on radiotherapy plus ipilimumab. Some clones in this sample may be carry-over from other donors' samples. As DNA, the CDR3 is TGCGCCAGCAGCCAAACGGTGCAGGGACCGGGAAACACCATATATTTT. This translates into CASSQTVQGPGNTIYF.